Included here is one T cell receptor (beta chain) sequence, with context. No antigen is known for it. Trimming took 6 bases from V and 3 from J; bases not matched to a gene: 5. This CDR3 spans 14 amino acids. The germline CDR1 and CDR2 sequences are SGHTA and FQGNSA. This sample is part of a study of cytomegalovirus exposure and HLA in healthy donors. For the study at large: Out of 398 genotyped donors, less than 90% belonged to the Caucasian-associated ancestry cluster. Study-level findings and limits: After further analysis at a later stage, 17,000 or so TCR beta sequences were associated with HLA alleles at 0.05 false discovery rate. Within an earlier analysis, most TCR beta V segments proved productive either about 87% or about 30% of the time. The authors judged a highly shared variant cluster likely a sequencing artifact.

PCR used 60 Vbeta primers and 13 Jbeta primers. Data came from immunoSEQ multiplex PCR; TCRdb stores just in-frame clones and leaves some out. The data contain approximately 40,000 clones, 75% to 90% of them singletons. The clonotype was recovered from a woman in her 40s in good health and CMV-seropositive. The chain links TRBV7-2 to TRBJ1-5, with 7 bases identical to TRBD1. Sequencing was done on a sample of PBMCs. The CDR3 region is CASSLDRNNQPQHF. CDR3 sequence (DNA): TGTGCCAGCAGTTTGGACAGGAACAATCAGCCCCAGCATTTT.